This T cell receptor beta chain comes out of a study of HIV-infected children after antiretroviral therapy interruption. Regarding treatment: PENTA 11 planned treatment interruption arm or continuous ART arm. RNA-based 3' RACE libraries used unique molecular identifiers. TCRdb itself ran the 3' RACE reads through MiXCR, one entry per CDR3 protein. The data show 90,000 or so distinct CDR3 sequences, approximately 6.9% seen once. V lost 0 bases, J lost 4 bases, and 5 bases stayed unmatched. Germline CDR1 SGHRS, CDR2 YFSETQ. The CDR3 sequence is 16 residues long. The chain joins TRBV5-1 to TRBJ2-5; 11 bases align to TRBD2. This clonotype originated in a pool of human donors with HIV. The input for sequencing was CD45RA+ CD4+ T cells from PBMCs, pooled from several time points, taken from a donor given antiretroviral therapy, either interrupted or continuous. Regarding subset: naive CD4+ CD45RA+ CD45RO- T cells. In nucleotides, the CDR3 is TGCGCCAGCAGCTTGGGACTAGCGGGGCCCCGAGAGACCCAGTACTTC. Translated: CASSLGLAGPRETQYF.